Below are 24 T cell receptor beta chains sequenced from a single sample in a study of cytotoxic CD8 clonotypes in ibrutinib-treated CLL. Here immunoSEQ multiplex PCR was the method, and the copy in TCRdb shows in-frame clones only, minus some. The profile shows 110,000 to 150,000 clones, around 76% of them singletons. Here the sequenced sample was PBMCs, taken after 24 months of ibrutinib treatment. These receptors were collected from a human donor with chronic lymphocytic leukemia.

The chain's CDR3 is CASSGTSGSSYEQYF. As DNA, the CDR3 is TGTGCCAGCAGCGGGACTAGCGGGAGCTCCTACGAGCAGTACTTC. The chain is built from TRBV7-9 and TRBJ2-7; 14 bases are shared with TRBD2. The CDR3 is 15 amino acids. V lost 5 bases, J lost 0 bases, and 0 bases stayed unmatched. Germline lookup yields CDR1 SEHNR and CDR2 FQNEAQ (reference sequence).

The rearrangement joins TRBV7-2 to TRBJ1-5; no clear D gene. Trimming removed 7 bases from V and 3 bases from J, with 19 bases in between. Germline lookup yields CDR1 SGHTA and CDR2 FQGNSA. CDR3 length: 16 amino acids. The CDR3 sequence: CASTQGLGPPNQPQHF. The CDR3 bases are TGTGCCAGCACCCAAGGCCTAGGGCCCCCCAATCAGCCCCAGCATTTT.

This clone was seen only a few times. The rearrangement links TRBV19 to TRBJ1-2, with D unclear. The CDR3 contains 14 residues. CDR1 LNHDA and CDR2 SQIVND come from the germline V gene (reference sequence). V dropped 6 bases and J dropped 4 bases, with 15 bases sitting between them. The CDR3: CASSAIRGTYGYTF. Written as DNA, the CDR3 is TGTGCCAGTAGCGCAATTCGGGGAACCTATGGCTACACCTTC.

The rearrangement joins TRBV28 to TRBJ1-2; the D gene is possibly TRBD1 (5 bases). CDR1 MDHEN and CDR2 SYDVKM come from the germline V gene. The CDR3 extends over 13 amino acids. Trimming removed 8 bases from V and 2 bases from J, with 12 bases in between. DNA of the CDR3: TGTGCCAGCCGTACCGGGGGGAACTATGGCTACACCTTC. Encoded protein: CASRTGGNYGYTF.

CDR3 protein: CASSQDPARVNRAQHF. The CDR3 coding sequence is TGCGCCAGCAGCCAAGATCCGGCCAGGGTCAATCGGGCCCAGCATTTT. This chain joins TRBV4-1 and TRBJ1-5; D is perhaps TRBD1 (5 bases). The V and J ends lost 0 bases and 11 bases respectively, with 20 bases between them. The CDR3 sequence is 16 residues long. Germline V gene sequence: CDR1 MGHRA, CDR2 YSYEKL.

The chain is built from TRBV27 and TRBJ2-7; TRBD2 matches 10 bases. The CDR3 runs 16 residues. J gave up 2 bases and V 5 bases, and 9 bases lay outside the gene matches. Germline loops: CDR1 MNHEY, CDR2 SMNVEV (reference sequence). The CDR3 loop reads CASSAELSGRAYEQYF. CDR3 bases: TGTGCCAGCAGTGCAGAACTAAGCGGGAGGGCCTACGAGCAGTACTTC.

The chain has TRBV4-2 and TRBJ2-6; D may match TRBD1 or TRBD2 (7 bases each). There are 17 residues in the CDR3. Germline loops: CDR1 LGHNA, CDR2 YNFKEQ. Trimming took off 4 bases at V and 4 bases at J, with 17 bases between the two ends. The CDR3 coding sequence is TGTGCCAGCAGCCGAGGACAGGCGGGGGAAGGGGCCAACGTCCTGACTTTC. This encodes CASSRGQAGEGANVLTF.

The count of this clone is one. V and J are TRBV7-2 and TRBJ2-7, with 8 bases aligning to TRBD1. The CDR3 consists of 14 residues. The J segment lost 7 bases and the V segment lost 5 bases, leaving 10 bases of the junction unmatched. Germline V gene data show CDR1 as SGHTA and CDR2 as FQGNSA. The CDR3 region is CASSPQTGVGEQYF. In nucleotides, the CDR3 is TGTGCCAGCAGCCCCCAGACAGGGGTGGGGGAGCAGTACTTC.

V usage is TRBV11-2 and J usage is TRBJ2-2, with D possibly matching TRBD1 (6 bases). CDR3 length: 14 residues. V dropped 5 bases and J dropped 1 base, with 8 bases sitting between them. Germline V gene sequence: CDR1 SGHAT, CDR2 FQNNGV. The CDR3 nucleotides read TGTGCCAGCAGCCGCAGGGGGAACACCGGGGAGCTGTTTTTT. This codes for CASSRRGNTGELFF. Variable domain in full (rest from reference TRBV11-2 and TRBJ2-2): EAGVAQSPRYKIIEKRQSVAFWCNPISGHATLYWYQQILGQGPKLLIQFQNNGVVDDSQLPKDRFSAERLKGVDSTLKIQPAKLEDSAVYLCASSRRGNTGELFFGEGSRLTVL.

The gene calls are TRBV7-3 and TRBJ2-2; D ambiguous. The CDR3 has 14 residues. V was cut by 4 bases and J by 1 base, with 7 bases left in between. The germline CDR1 and CDR2 sequences are SGHTA and FQGTGA. In DNA, the CDR3 is TGTGCCAGCAGCTCATCAGGGAACACCGGGGAGCTGTTTTTT. Residues: CASSSSGNTGELFF.

This rearrangement joins TRBV6-6 to TRBJ1-3; D is uncertain. CDR1 is MNHNY, CDR2 SVGAGI, per germline (reference sequence). Trimming removed 7 bases at V and 6 bases at J, with 7 bases between. The CDR3 consists of 11 residues. The CDR3 loop reads CASTLQNTIYF. DNA for the CDR3: TGTGCCAGCACCCTACAAAACACCATATATTTT.

The rearrangement uses TRBV19 and TRBJ2-1; D possibly corresponds to TRBD2 (7 bases). The CDR3 extends over 15 amino acids. Trimming pared 6 bases from V and 9 bases from J, leaving 21 bases between. Germline assignment: CDR1 LNHDA and CDR2 SQIVND (reference sequence). The CDR3 DNA is TGTGCCAGTAGCCCTCCGGGGGCGGGAGTCAGTGAGCAGTTCTTC. Translating gives CASSPPGAGVSEQFF.

The V call is TRBV5-1, the J call TRBJ2-3; D ambiguous. Per the germline V gene, CDR1 is SGHRS and CDR2 is YFSETQ. Deletions cut 0 bases from V and 0 bases from J, with 11 bases between. This CDR3 has 16 amino acids. The CDR3 region is CASSLVSGPSTDTQYF. The DNA of the CDR3 is TGCGCCAGCAGCTTGGTTTCCGGTCCTAGCACAGATACGCAGTATTTT.

The V gene is TRBV5-6, the J gene TRBJ1-1, with D perhaps TRBD1 (5 bases). The ends were cut back, 2 bases at V and 2 bases at J, with 10 bases in the middle. Germline lookup yields CDR1 SGHDT and CDR2 YYEEEE. The CDR3 runs 14 residues. CDR3: CASSFGGPNTEAFF. In DNA form, the CDR3 reads TGTGCCAGCAGCTTCGGGGGTCCCAACACTGAAGCTTTCTTT.

A note on this clone: A much bigger clone sits one base away, suggesting this may be a read error. The genes are TRBV28 and TRBJ2-5, with no clear D. The germline V gene has CDR1 MDHEN and CDR2 SYDVKM. This CDR3 is built from 10 residues. V was trimmed by 5 bases and J by 2 bases, leaving 0 bases between them. CDR3 region: CASSQETQYF. The CDR3, as DNA: TGTGCCAGCAGTCAAGAGACCCAGTACTTC.

V is TRBV7-3 and J is TRBJ1-6; no definite D call. The ends were cut back, 0 bases at V and 9 bases at J, with 6 bases in the middle. CDR1 is SGHTA, CDR2 FQGTGA, per germline. There are 13 residues in the CDR3. This CDR3 is CASSLTVLSPLHF. The CDR3 nucleotides are TGTGCCAGCAGCTTAACCGTTCTTTCACCCCTCCACTTT.

The chain combines TRBV30 with TRBJ2-5, with 10 bases identical to TRBD2. CDR3 length: 19 residues. The J segment lost 9 bases and the V segment lost 0 bases, leaving 22 bases of the junction unmatched. Germline CDR1 GTSNPN, CDR2 SVGIG (reference sequence). CDR3 coding DNA: TGTGCCTGGAGTGTATGGGGGCTAGCGGGGGCCAGCCTCAAGTTGGCCCAGTACTTC. Amino acid sequence: CAWSVWGLAGASLKLAQYF.

The rearrangement uses TRBV30 and TRBJ1-1; D is unclear. Trimming took off 2 bases at V and 1 base at J, with 14 bases between the two ends. The CDR3 sequence is 15 residues long. CDR1 is GTSNPN, CDR2 SVGIG, per germline (reference sequence). The CDR3 sequence is CAWSIPRQANTEAFF. In DNA form, the CDR3 reads TGTGCCTGGAGTATCCCCCGGCAGGCGAACACTGAAGCTTTCTTT.

This clone was seen just once. This may come from a read error, since a much larger clone is one base off. This sequence joins TRBV25-1 and TRBJ1-4; possible D gene TRBD1, 5 bases. The V end was cut by 6 bases, the J end by 7 bases, with 21 bases between. CDR1 and CDR2 from the germline V gene are MGHDK and SYGVNS. This CDR3 contains 16 residues. This CDR3 reads CASSLGSGTKGEKLFF. CDR3 DNA sequence: TGTGCCAGCAGCCTAGGGTCGGGGACCAAGGGTGAAAAACTGTTTTTT.

This clone was seen a single time. The V call is TRBV9, the J call TRBJ2-5, with TRBD1 matching 7 bases. CDR1 and CDR2 from the germline V gene are SGDLS and YYNGEE. V shed 3 bases and J 3 bases; nucleotides not matched to a gene: 5. The CDR3 has 14 amino acids. The CDR3 here is CASSGGGTEETQYF. The CDR3 DNA reads as TGTGCCAGCAGCGGCGGTGGGACAGAAGAGACCCAGTACTTC.

The chain employs TRBV7-8 and TRBJ1-1, with 8 bases that match TRBD1. Germline V gene sequence: CDR1 SGHVS, CDR2 FQNEAQ. The junction had 2 bases not matched to a gene; V was cut back by 1 base and J by 4 bases. The CDR3 consists of 14 residues. The DNA for the CDR3 is TGTGCCAGCAGCTTAGGGACAGGGTTCACTGAAGCTTTCTTT. Translated: CASSLGTGFTEAFF.

A single count supports this clone. The chain carries TRBV4-2 and TRBJ2-5; the match to TRBD2 covers 9 bases. This CDR3 spans 16 amino acids. In germline, CDR1 is LGHNA, CDR2 YNFKEQ. Losses at the gene ends were 4 bases for V and 5 bases for J; bases not matched to a gene: 11. For the CDR3, the DNA is TGTGCCAGCAGCCCCCAGCCGGGACTAGCTGGGGAGACCCAGTACTTC. Residues: CASSPQPGLAGETQYF.

This chain uses TRBV7-3 with TRBJ2-2, with TRBD1 identical over 10 bases. In germline, CDR1 is SGHTA, CDR2 FQGTGA. The junction had 7 bases not matched to a gene; V was cut back by 5 bases and J by 4 bases. This CDR3 region has 16 residues. The CDR3 is CASSPWTGGRTGELFF. CDR3 bases: TGTGCCAGCAGCCCTTGGACAGGGGGTCGCACCGGGGAGCTGTTTTTT.

The rearrangement uses TRBV5-1 and TRBJ2-2, with D uncertain. Trimming left V 4 bases short and J 6 bases short, with 16 bases between. Germline assignment: CDR1 SGHRS and CDR2 YFSETQ. The CDR3 totals 15 residues. The CDR3 coding sequence is TGCGCCAGCAGCCCCCCTAGGGCTCAGGCCGGGGAGCTGTTTTTT. Translation: CASSPPRAQAGELFF.